Included here is one T cell receptor beta chain sequence, with context. Its antigen remains undetermined. Base qualities are not provided; no much larger clone lies one nucleotide away. TCRbeta CDR3 regions were amplified from genomic DNA using the immunoSEQ Assay, a bias-controlled multiplex PCR. Per the authors' processing: Nucleated cell counts per sample were estimated from amplification of reference gene primers within the assay. To quantify the absolute abundance of each unique TCRbeta CDR3 rearrangement, sequence reads were collapsed and filtered. For each sample, productive Simpson clonality was calculated as the square root of Simpson's diversity index across productive rearrangements. The immuneACCESS repertoire file appears here via TCRdb, limited to in-frame rearrangements. These files lack a portion of the clones; in checked studies, under half of the deficit traces to unresolved V genes, and the cause of the others is not known. The V and J calls and the clone size are those of that table, but D and trimming were determined from the DNA. The sample yields about 130,000 clones; about 80% were counted once. Roughly 3% of the sample is in the top ten clones.

The germline V gene gives CDR1 as MNHEY and CDR2 as SVGAGI. The CDR3 numbers 14 residues from cysteine through phenylalanine. Just the 42-base CDR3 DNA is kept, in frame starting at base 1. V is clipped by 4 bases and J by 1 base, and the sequence between their germline boundaries is 10 bases long. This record belongs to a study of blood T cell repertoires in COVID-19 (dated by TCRdb to about 2020). Background on the whole study: Samples from collaborators originated in the United States, Italy and Spain and spanned both the acute and convalescent phases of COVID-19. The prospective study material was composed of cDNA or gDNA derived from T cells, B-cell-depleted T cells, or PBMCs. Deeply sampled blood TCRbeta repertoires from subjects exposed to, actively infected with, or recovered from COVID-19 were included in the dataset. The repertoires were released in a freely available public database intended as a resource for research on the immune response to SARS-CoV-2. Samples came from the ongoing ImmuneRACE study (first 160 participants) plus 1,254 subjects from 6 global collaborators. Sample metadata almost always included a de-identified subject ID, COVID-19 status, age in years and sex. Where available, HLA class I and class II types were taken from metadata supplied by the sample provider and were not determined by assay-based typing. The paper as a whole reports these results and caveats: How much clinical and demographic metadata was included differed by source and by participant, and the metadata was provided uncurated.

The collaborating institutions used their own protocols to collect whole blood in K2EDTA tubes. For TCRbeta analysis, collaborators shipped samples as frozen whole blood, isolated PBMCs, or DNA extracted from either of those sample types. The sequence came from a woman of 80 years or more with acute or convalescent COVID-19. This chain joins TRBV6-5 to TRBJ1-1, and perhaps TRBD1 as D gene, on 5 matching bases. Specimen: peripheral blood. The CDR3 region has the sequence CASSSRTTNTEAFF. The nucleotide sequence is given as TGTGCCAGCAGTTCCCGGACAACGAACACTGAAGCTTTCTTT.